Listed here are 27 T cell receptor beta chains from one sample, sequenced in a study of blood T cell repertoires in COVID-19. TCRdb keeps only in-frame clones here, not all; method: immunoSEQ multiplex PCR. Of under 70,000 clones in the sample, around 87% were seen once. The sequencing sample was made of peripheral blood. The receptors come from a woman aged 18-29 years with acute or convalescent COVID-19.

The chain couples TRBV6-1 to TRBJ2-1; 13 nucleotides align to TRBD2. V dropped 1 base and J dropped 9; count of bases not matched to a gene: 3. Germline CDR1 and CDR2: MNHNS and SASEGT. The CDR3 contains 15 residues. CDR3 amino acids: CASSEGTSGSVEQFF. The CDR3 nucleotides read TGTGCCAGCAGTGAAGGGACTAGCGGGAGTGTTGAGCAGTTCTTC.

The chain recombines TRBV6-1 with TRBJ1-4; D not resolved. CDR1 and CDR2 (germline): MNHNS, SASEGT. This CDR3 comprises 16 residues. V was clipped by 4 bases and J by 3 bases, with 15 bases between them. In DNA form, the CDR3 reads TGTGCCAGCAGTGCTCCCCTCGGGATATCTAATGAAAAACTGTTTTTT. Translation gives CASSAPLGISNEKLFF.

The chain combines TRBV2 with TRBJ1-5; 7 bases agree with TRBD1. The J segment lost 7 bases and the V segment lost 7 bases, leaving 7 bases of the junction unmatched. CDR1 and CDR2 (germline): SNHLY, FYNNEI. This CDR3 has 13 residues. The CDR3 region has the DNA TGTGCCAGCACTGACAGGGTGACGCAGCCCCAGCATTTT. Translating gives CASTDRVTQPQHF.

This CDR3 reads CASSLKDSSRGYTF. The CDR3, as DNA: TGTGCCAGCAGCTTAAAGGACAGCAGTAGGGGCTACACCTTC. The rearrangement uses TRBV7-2 and TRBJ1-2; possibly TRBD1 for D (6 bases). Trimming left V 2 bases short and J 8 bases short, with 15 bases between. The CDR3 is 14 residues long. Germline lookup yields CDR1 SGHTA and CDR2 FQGNSA.

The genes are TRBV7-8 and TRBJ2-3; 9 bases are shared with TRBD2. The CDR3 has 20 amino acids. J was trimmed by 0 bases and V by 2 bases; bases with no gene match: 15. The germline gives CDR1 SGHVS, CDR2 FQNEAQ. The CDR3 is CASSLLVTSGPPISTDTQYF. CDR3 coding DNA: TGTGCCAGCAGCTTATTGGTGACTAGCGGCCCCCCTATAAGCACAGATACGCAGTATTTT.

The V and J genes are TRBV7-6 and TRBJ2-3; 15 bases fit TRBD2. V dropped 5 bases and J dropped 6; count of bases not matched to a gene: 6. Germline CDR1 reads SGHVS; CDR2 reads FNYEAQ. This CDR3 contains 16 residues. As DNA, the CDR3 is TGTGCCAGCAGCCGAACTGGGACTAGCGGGGGGGATACGCAGTATTTT. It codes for CASSRTGTSGGDTQYF.

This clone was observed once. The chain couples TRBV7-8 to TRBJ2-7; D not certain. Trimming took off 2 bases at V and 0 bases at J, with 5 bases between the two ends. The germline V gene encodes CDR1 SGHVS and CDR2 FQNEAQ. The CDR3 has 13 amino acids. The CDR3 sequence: CASSLYSSYEQYF. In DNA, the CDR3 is TGTGCCAGCAGCTTATACAGCTCCTACGAGCAGTACTTC.

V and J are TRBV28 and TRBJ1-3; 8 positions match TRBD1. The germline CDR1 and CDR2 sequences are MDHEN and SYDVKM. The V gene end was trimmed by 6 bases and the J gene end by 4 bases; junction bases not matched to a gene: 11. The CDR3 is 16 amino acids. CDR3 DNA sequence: TGTGCCAGCAGACCCCAGGACAGGGCCGGAGGAAACACCATATATTTT. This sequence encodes CASRPQDRAGGNTIYF.

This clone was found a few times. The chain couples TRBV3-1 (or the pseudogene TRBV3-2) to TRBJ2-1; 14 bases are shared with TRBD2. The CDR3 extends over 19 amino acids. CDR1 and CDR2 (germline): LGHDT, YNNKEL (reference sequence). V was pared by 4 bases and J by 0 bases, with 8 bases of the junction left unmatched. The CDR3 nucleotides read TGTGCCAGCAGCCTACAGGGGACTAGCGGGGGCCTCTCCTACAATGAGCAGTTCTTC. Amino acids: CASSLQGTSGGLSYNEQFF.

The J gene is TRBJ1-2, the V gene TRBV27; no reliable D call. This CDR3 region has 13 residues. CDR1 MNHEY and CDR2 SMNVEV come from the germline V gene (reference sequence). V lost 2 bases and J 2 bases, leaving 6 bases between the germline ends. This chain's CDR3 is CASSLNRNYGYTF. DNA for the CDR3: TGTGCCAGCAGTTTAAACAGAAACTATGGCTACACCTTC.

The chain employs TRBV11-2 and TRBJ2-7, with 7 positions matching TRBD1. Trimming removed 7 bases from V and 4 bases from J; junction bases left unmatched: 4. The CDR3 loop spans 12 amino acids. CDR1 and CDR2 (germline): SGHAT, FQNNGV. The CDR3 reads CASTKTGYEQYF. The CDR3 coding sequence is TGTGCCAGCACCAAGACAGGGTACGAGCAGTACTTC.

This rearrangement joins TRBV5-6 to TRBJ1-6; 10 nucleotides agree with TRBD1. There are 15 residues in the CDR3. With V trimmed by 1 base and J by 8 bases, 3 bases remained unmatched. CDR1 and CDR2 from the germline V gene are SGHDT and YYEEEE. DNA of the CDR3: TGTGCCAGCAGCTTGAAGGGACAGGGGTATTCACCCCTCCACTTT. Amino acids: CASSLKGQGYSPLHF.

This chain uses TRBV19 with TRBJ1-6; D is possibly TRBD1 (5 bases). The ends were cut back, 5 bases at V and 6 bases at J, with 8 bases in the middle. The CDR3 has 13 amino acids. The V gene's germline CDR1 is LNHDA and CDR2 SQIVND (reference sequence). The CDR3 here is CASSRGVNSPLHF. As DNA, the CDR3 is TGTGCCAGTAGTCGGGGGGTTAATTCACCCCTCCACTTT.

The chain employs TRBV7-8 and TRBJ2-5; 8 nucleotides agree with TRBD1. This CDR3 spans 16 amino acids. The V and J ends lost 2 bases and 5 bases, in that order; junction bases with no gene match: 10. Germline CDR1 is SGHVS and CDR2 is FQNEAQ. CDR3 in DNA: TGTGCCAGCAGCTTAAATCCGGACAGGGTGGGGGAGACCCAGTACTTC. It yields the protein CASSLNPDRVGETQYF.

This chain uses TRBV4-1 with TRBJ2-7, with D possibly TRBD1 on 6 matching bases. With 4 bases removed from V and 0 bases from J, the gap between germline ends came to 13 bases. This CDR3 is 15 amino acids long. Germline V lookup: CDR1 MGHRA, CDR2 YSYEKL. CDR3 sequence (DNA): TGCGCCAGCAGCCCTTTCCTGGACAGCTCCTACGAGCAGTACTTC. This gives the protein CASSPFLDSSYEQYF.

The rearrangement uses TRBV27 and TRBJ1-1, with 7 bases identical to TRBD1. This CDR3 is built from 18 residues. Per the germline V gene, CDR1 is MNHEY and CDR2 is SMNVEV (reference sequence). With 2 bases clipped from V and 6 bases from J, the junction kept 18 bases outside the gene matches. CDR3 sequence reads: CASSLKGWSGQGEAEAFF. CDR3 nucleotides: TGTGCCAGCAGTTTAAAGGGTTGGTCGGGCCAGGGGGAGGCTGAAGCTTTCTTT.

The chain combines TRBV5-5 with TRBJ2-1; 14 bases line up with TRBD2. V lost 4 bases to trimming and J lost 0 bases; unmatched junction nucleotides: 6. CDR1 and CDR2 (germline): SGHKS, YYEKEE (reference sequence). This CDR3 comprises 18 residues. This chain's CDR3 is CASSPGLAGGSSYNEQFF. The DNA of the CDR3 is TGTGCCAGCAGCCCCGGACTAGCGGGGGGAAGCTCCTACAATGAGCAGTTCTTC.

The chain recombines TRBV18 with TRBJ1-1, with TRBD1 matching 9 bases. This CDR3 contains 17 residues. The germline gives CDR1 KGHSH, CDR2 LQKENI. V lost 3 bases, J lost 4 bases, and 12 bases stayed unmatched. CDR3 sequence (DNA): TGTGCCAGCTCACCCCTACGGACAGGGGACAGCGGCACTGAAGCTTTCTTT. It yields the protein CASSPLRTGDSGTEAFF.

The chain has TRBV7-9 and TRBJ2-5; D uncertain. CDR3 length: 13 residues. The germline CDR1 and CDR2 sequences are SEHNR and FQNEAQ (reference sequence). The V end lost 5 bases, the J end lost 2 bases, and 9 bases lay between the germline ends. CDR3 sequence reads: CASSPRLQETQYF. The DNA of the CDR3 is TGTGCCAGCAGCCCGAGATTACAAGAGACCCAGTACTTC.

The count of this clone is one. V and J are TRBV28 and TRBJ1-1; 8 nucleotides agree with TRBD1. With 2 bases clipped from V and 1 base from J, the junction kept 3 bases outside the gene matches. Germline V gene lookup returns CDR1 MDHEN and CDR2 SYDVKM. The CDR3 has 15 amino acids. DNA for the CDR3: TGTGCCAGCAGTTTAGCAGGGGGCTCGAACACTGAAGCTTTCTTT. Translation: CASSLAGGSNTEAFF.

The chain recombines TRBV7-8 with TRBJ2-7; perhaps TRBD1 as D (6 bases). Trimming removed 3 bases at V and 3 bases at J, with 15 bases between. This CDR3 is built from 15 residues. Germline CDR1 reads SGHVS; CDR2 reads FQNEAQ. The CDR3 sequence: CASSLAQGVFYEQYF. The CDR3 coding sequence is TGTGCCAGCAGCTTGGCACAGGGAGTATTCTACGAGCAGTACTTC.

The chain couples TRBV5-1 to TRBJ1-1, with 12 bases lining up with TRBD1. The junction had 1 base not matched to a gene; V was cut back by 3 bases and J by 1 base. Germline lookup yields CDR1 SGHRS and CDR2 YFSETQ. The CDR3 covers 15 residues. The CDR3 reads CASSWGQGANTEAFF. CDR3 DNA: TGCGCCAGCAGCTGGGGACAGGGGGCGAACACTGAAGCTTTCTTT.

The CDR3 DNA reads as TGTGCCAGCAGTGATCGGGGCACCGGGGAGCTGTTTTTT. Translation gives CASSDRGTGELFF. This sequence joins TRBV6-1 and TRBJ2-2; possible D gene TRBD2, 5 bases. V was shortened by 3 bases and J by 4 bases, with 6 bases between the two germline ends. Germline lookup yields CDR1 MNHNS and CDR2 SASEGT. The CDR3 covers 13 residues.

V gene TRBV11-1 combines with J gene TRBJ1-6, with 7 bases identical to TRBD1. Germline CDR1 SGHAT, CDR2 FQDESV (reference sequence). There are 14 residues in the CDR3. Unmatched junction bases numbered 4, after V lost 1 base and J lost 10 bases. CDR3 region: CASSLEQGTSPLHF. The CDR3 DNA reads TGTGCCAGCAGCTTAGAACAGGGGACATCACCCCTCCACTTT.

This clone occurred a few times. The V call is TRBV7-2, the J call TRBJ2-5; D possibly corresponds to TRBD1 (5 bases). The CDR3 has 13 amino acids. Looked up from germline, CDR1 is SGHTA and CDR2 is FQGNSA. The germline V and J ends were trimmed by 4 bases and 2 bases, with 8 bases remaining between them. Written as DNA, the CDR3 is TGTGCCAGCAGCTACAGGACGCAAGAGACCCAGTACTTC. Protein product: CASSYRTQETQYF.

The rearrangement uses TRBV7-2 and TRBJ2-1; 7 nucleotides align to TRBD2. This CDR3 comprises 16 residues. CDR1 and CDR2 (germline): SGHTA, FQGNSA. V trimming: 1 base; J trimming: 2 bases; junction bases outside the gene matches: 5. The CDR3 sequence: CASSLVGGSTYNEQFF. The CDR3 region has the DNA TGTGCCAGCAGCTTAGTGGGAGGGTCCACCTACAATGAGCAGTTCTTC.

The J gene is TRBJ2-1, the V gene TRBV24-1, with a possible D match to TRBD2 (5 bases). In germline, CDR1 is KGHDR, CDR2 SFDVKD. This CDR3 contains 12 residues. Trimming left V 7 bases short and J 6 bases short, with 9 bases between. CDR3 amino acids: CATRRVVNEQFF. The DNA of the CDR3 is TGTGCCACCAGGCGGGTGGTCAATGAGCAGTTCTTC.